A single sample is the source of the 9 T cell receptor beta chains below, sequenced in a study of blood T cell repertoires in COVID-19. Assay: immunoSEQ multiplex PCR; the TCRdb copy retains only in-frame clones and omits some. The profile shows almost 90,000 clones, 88% of them singletons. The sample consisted of peripheral blood. These receptors originate from a man older than 75 with acute or convalescent COVID-19.

This clone was picked up one time. V usage is TRBV11-2 and J usage is TRBJ1-2, with D tentatively TRBD1 (6 bases). The CDR3 has 15 amino acids. Germline assignment: CDR1 SGHAT and CDR2 FQNNGV. V was pared by 2 bases and J by 2 bases, with 12 bases between. The CDR3 reads CASSLRTDVNYGYTF. CDR3 nucleotide sequence: TGTGCCAGCAGCTTACGGACAGACGTAAACTATGGCTACACCTTC.

This clone was seen a few times. The chain employs TRBV11-2 and TRBJ1-2; weak D call: TRBD1 (6 bases). V shed 5 bases and J shed 2 bases, with 12 bases lying between them. Germline assignment: CDR1 SGHAT and CDR2 FQNNGV. This CDR3 spans 14 amino acids. CDR3 loop: CASSPGQENYGYTF. The CDR3 DNA reads as TGTGCCAGCAGCCCGGGACAAGAGAACTATGGCTACACCTTC.

The chain joins TRBV2 to TRBJ2-2, with D maybe TRBD2 (5 bases). CDR1 is SNHLY, CDR2 FYNNEI, per germline. V lost 6 bases, J lost 4 bases, and 15 bases lay in between. There are 15 residues in the CDR3. Here the CDR3 reads CASRGEGTSTGELFF. The CDR3 DNA follows: TGTGCCAGCAGAGGAGAGGGTACGAGCACCGGGGAGCTGTTTTTT.

V gene TRBV14 combines with J gene TRBJ2-5; D is unclear. Germline V CDR1 and CDR2: SGHDN, FVKESK. The CDR3 contains 11 residues. With 3 bases removed from V and 9 bases from J, the gap between germline ends came to 8 bases. The CDR3, as DNA: TGTGCCAGCAGCCAGCAACGGGCCCAGTACTTC. This encodes CASSQQRAQYF.

CDR3 sequence: CASSYSGGGGTDTQYF. The DNA of the CDR3 is TGTGCCAGCAGTTACTCCGGCGGGGGGGGCACAGATACGCAGTATTTT. The gene calls are TRBV6-5 and TRBJ2-3, with 9 bases matching TRBD2. Germline V gene data show CDR1 as MNHEY and CDR2 as SVGAGI. The ends lost 0 bases at V and 1 base at J; junction bases unmatched: 2. The CDR3 is made up of 16 amino acids.

This rearrangement joins TRBV5-6 to TRBJ2-2, with 11 bases aligning to TRBD1. From germline, CDR1 is SGHDT and CDR2 YYEEEE. V shed 4 bases and J 5 bases; nucleotides not matched to a gene: 4. The CDR3 is made up of 15 amino acids. CDR3 coding DNA: TGTGCCAGCAGCCGCGGGACAGGGGGGACCGGGGAGCTGTTTTTT. It yields the protein CASSRGTGGTGELFF.

The chain recombines TRBV11-2 with TRBJ2-7; D possibly corresponds to TRBD1 (7 bases). Trimming removed 1 base from V and 3 bases from J, with 13 bases in between. CDR1 is SGHAT, CDR2 FQNNGV, per germline. This CDR3 is built from 15 residues. The CDR3 nucleotides read TGTGCCAGCAGCTTAGGTGGGACAGCGGGCTACGAGCAGTACTTC. It translates to CASSLGGTAGYEQYF.

This chain joins TRBV7-2 and TRBJ1-1, with D unresolved. The CDR3 covers 15 residues. Per germline, CDR1 SGHTA and CDR2 FQGNSA. Trimming cost V 5 bases and J 0 bases, with 13 bases left between them. Here the CDR3 DNA reads TGTGCCAGCAGCCCGTCCGGACTGATGAACACTGAAGCTTTCTTT. This translates into CASSPSGLMNTEAFF. Full variable domain (outside the CDR3, taken from reference TRBV7-2 and TRBJ1-1): GAGVSQSPSNKVTEKGKDVELRCDPISGHTALYWYRQSLGQGLEFLIYFQGNSAPDKSGLPSDRFSAERTGGSVSTLTIQRTQQEDSAVYLCASSPSGLMNTEAFFGQGTRLTVV.

The count of this clone is one. The CDR3 reads CASSLVAGSSYEQYF. The DNA for the CDR3 is TGCGCCAGCAGCTTAGTGGCAGGAAGCTCCTACGAGCAGTACTTC. The V gene is TRBV5-1, the J gene TRBJ2-7; D gene uncertain. The CDR3 extends over 15 amino acids. V lost 2 bases to trimming and J lost 0 bases, with 12 bases between them. Germline V lookup: CDR1 SGHRS, CDR2 YFSETQ.